A single sample is the source of the 10 T cell receptor beta chains below, sequenced in a study of blood T cell repertoires in COVID-19. The data were produced by immunoSEQ multiplex PCR, yet TCRdb's version contains in-frame clones alone and is incomplete. The data contain around 190,000 clones, under 80% of them singletons. The sequenced material came from peripheral blood. These receptors all come from a woman between 50 and 59 years old with acute or convalescent COVID-19.

This chain connects TRBV6-5 to TRBJ2-3; 10 bases fit TRBD1. V shed 8 bases, J shed 6 bases, and the junction held 11 bases outside the gene matches. Germline CDR1 is MNHEY and CDR2 is SVGAGI. The length of the CDR3 is 15 residues. The CDR3, as DNA: TGTGCCAGCGGCCCCGTGGGACAGGGGTTTGATACGCAGTATTTT. Protein product: CASGPVGQGFDTQYF.

The chain uses TRBV11-2 and TRBJ2-1; 8 bases are shared with TRBD2. Germline trimming cut 7 bases from V and 5 bases from J; bases unmatched to any gene: 7. CDR3 length: 14 residues. Germline loops: CDR1 SGHAT, CDR2 FQNNGV. CDR3 protein: CASTGTRGNNEQFF. The CDR3 region has the DNA TGTGCCAGCACCGGGACTAGAGGGAACAATGAGCAGTTCTTC.

This rearrangement joins TRBV12-3 or TRBV12-4 to TRBJ2-5; weak D call: TRBD2 (6 bases). CDR3 length: 13 residues. V was clipped by 6 bases and J by 6 bases, with 14 bases between them. The CDR3, as DNA: TGTGCCAGCAGGGCGGGTGGCGGGAAGACCCAGTACTTC. This translates into CASRAGGGKTQYF.

V gene TRBV28 combines with J gene TRBJ1-5, with 8 bases lining up with TRBD1. Looked up from germline, CDR1 is MDHEN and CDR2 is SYDVKM. Germline trimming cut 5 bases from V and 10 bases from J; bases unmatched to any gene: 16. This CDR3 has 16 residues. The CDR3 nucleotides read TGTGCCAGCAGTCGACAGGGGTTAATTTATTCCGGACCCCAGCATTTT. It is translated as CASSRQGLIYSGPQHF.

The V and J genes are TRBV7-9 and TRBJ2-2; TRBD2 agrees at 8 bases. Germline-derived CDR1 and CDR2 are SEHNR and FQNEAQ (reference sequence). V was clipped by 7 bases and J by 0 bases; unmatched bases: 1. The CDR3 extends over 14 amino acids. Here the CDR3 DNA reads TGTGCCAGCACGGGACTAGCGAACACCGGGGAGCTGTTTTTT. Its translation: CASTGLANTGELFF. Full variable domain (missing parts from reference TRBV7-9 and TRBJ2-2): DTGVSQNPRHKITKRGQNVTFRCDPISEHNRLYWYRQTLGQGPEFLTYFQNEAQLEKSRLLSDRFSAERPKGSFSTLEIQRTEQGDSAMYLCASTGLANTGELFFGEGSRLTVL.

The V and J genes are TRBV9 and TRBJ2-3; 12 bases align to TRBD2. Germline assignment: CDR1 SGDLS and CDR2 YYNGEE. Losses at the gene ends were 3 bases for V and 0 bases for J; bases not matched to a gene: 2. The CDR3 runs 16 residues. CDR3 sequence: CASSALAGGSTDTQYF. The CDR3 DNA reads as TGTGCCAGCAGCGCACTAGCGGGGGGTAGCACAGATACGCAGTATTTT.

This chain links TRBV7-8 with TRBJ2-7; 7 bases are shared with TRBD1. After removal of 4 bases from V and 6 bases from J, the junction contained 6 bases not matched to a gene. This CDR3 is 13 amino acids long. From germline, CDR1 is SGHVS and CDR2 FQNEAQ. CDR3 sequence reads: CASSSTWTGEQYF. For the CDR3, the DNA is TGTGCCAGCAGCTCGACGTGGACAGGCGAGCAGTACTTC.

The J gene is TRBJ2-5, the V gene TRBV6-5; 12 bases map to TRBD2. V was clipped by 2 bases and J by 5 bases; unmatched bases: 3. CDR3 length equals 15 residues. The V gene's germline CDR1 is MNHEY and CDR2 SVGAGI. The CDR3 region is CASSYLAGGRETQYF. DNA of the CDR3: TGTGCCAGCAGTTACCTAGCGGGGGGGCGGGAGACCCAGTACTTC.

This chain links TRBV6-5 with TRBJ1-5; no definite D call. This CDR3 has 14 amino acids. Germline V lookup: CDR1 MNHEY, CDR2 SVGAGI. V gave up 7 bases and J gave up 1 base, with 11 bases separating them. CDR3 nucleotide sequence: TGTGCCAGCATGAGGGTATGGAGCAATCAGCCCCAGCATTTT. This codes for CASMRVWSNQPQHF.

This CDR3 is CASRMSDNSPLHF. In DNA, the CDR3 is TGCGCCAGCAGAATGTCCGATAATTCACCCCTCCACTTT. V usage is TRBV10-2 and J usage is TRBJ1-6, with D hard to call. CDR1 WSHSY and CDR2 SAAADI come from the germline V gene. V lost 6 bases and J lost 5, with 8 bases in between. The CDR3 length is 13 residues.